The 19 T cell receptor beta chains below come from one sample, sequenced in a study of cytomegalovirus exposure and HLA in healthy donors. This PCR relied on a set of 60 Vbeta primers and 13 Jbeta primers. Sequencing used immunoSEQ multiplex PCR; TCRdb keeps in-frame clones, though not all of them. The repertoire holds under 150,000 clones, 78% seen once, with roughly 6.2% in the top ten. Sequencing input: PBMCs. These receptor sequences come from a woman aged 40 to 50 in good health and CMV-seropositive.

This clone has just one count. This chain joins TRBV2 and TRBJ2-3; 11 positions agree with TRBD1. V was clipped by 5 bases and J by 2 bases; unmatched bases: 6. The CDR3 has 16 residues. Germline-derived CDR1 and CDR2 are SNHLY and FYNNEI. This CDR3 is CASSSWTGGVTDTQYF. CDR3 sequence (DNA): TGTGCCAGCAGTTCATGGACAGGGGGCGTCACAGATACGCAGTATTTT.

V is TRBV18 and J is TRBJ1-5; possibly TRBD1 for D (6 bases). Germline-derived CDR1 and CDR2 are KGHSH and LQKENI. Between the trimmed V and J ends, which lost 3 bases and 7 bases, there was a span of 16 bases. This CDR3 is 15 amino acids long. CDR3 in amino acids: CASSPETGSGQPQHF. The DNA for the CDR3 is TGTGCCAGCTCACCCGAGACAGGTTCGGGCCAGCCCCAGCATTTT.

This clone was seen only a few times. This chain connects TRBV10-3 to TRBJ2-3, with 10 bases identical to TRBD1. The CDR3 covers 15 residues. Germline CDR1 ENHRY, CDR2 SYGVKD. Germline trimming cut 2 bases from V and 1 base from J; bases unmatched to any gene: 0. CDR3 in DNA: TGTGCCATCAGTGAGGGGACAGGGGGCACAGATACGCAGTATTTT. Protein: CAISEGTGGTDTQYF.

The chain links TRBV5-1 to TRBJ2-1; TRBD1 matches 7 bases. Trimming took 0 bases from V and 3 from J; bases not matched to a gene: 6. Germline values: CDR1 SGHRS, CDR2 YFSETQ. This CDR3 has 16 residues. The CDR3 DNA sequence: TGCGCCAGCAGCTTGGCCCGACAGGGTGGCTACAATGAGCAGTTCTTC. It is translated as CASSLARQGGYNEQFF.

The gene calls are TRBV4-2 and TRBJ1-1; D is ambiguous. V lost 4 bases and J 0 bases, leaving 9 bases between the germline ends. The CDR3 is 14 residues long. Germline loops: CDR1 LGHNA, CDR2 YNFKEQ. The CDR3 spells CASSPLGVNTEAFF. In nucleotides, the CDR3 is TGTGCCAGCAGCCCTCTTGGAGTGAACACTGAAGCTTTCTTT.

The V gene is TRBV19, the J gene TRBJ1-3; D is perhaps TRBD1 (5 bases). The germline gives CDR1 LNHDA, CDR2 SQIVND (reference sequence). V dropped 8 bases and J dropped 0 bases, with 14 bases sitting between them. The CDR3 sequence is 15 residues long. This CDR3 reads CASALQGASGNTIYF. The CDR3 nucleotides are TGTGCCAGTGCTCTTCAGGGCGCCTCTGGAAACACCATATATTTT. The full variable domain, completed using reference TRBV19 and TRBJ1-3, is DGGITQSPKYLFRKEGQNVTLSCEQNLNHDAMYWYRQDPGQGLRLIYYSQIVNDFQKGDIAEGYSVSREKKESFPLTVTSAQKNPTAFYLCASALQGASGNTIYFGEGSWLTVV.

This chain joins TRBV5-4 and TRBJ2-2, with D possibly TRBD2 on 7 matching bases. The CDR3 is made up of 16 amino acids. V lost 4 bases and J 4 bases, leaving 17 bases between the germline ends. Germline CDR1 reads SGHNT; CDR2 reads YYREEE (reference sequence). The CDR3 DNA reads TGTGCCAGCAGCCCGTCGCGGGGAGGGGGCACCGGGGAGCTGTTTTTT. It yields the protein CASSPSRGGGTGELFF.

This clone was recorded only once. The rearrangement joins TRBV7-2 to TRBJ2-7; a weak D match, TRBD2 (6 bases). Trimming removed 8 bases at V and 6 bases at J, with 14 bases between. This CDR3 is 12 amino acids long. Germline V CDR1 and CDR2: SGHTA, FQGNSA. CDR3 DNA sequence: TGTGCCAGCGGGGGGACTCCTACCGAGCAGTACTTC. Protein sequence: CASGGTPTEQYF.

The genes are TRBV7-8 and TRBJ2-2, with 10 bases aligning to TRBD2. Germline CDR1 SGHVS, CDR2 FQNEAQ. J gave up 3 bases and V 3 bases, and 4 bases lay outside the gene matches. The CDR3 runs 16 residues. This chain's CDR3 is CASSLAGLADTGELFF. DNA for the CDR3: TGTGCCAGCAGCTTGGCCGGACTAGCGGACACCGGGGAGCTGTTTTTT.

There are a few counts of this clone. The chain uses TRBV6-4 and TRBJ1-6, with D unresolved. CDR3 length: 13 residues. CDR1 is MRHNA, CDR2 SNTAGT, per germline. Deletions cut 1 base from V and 9 bases from J, with 7 bases between. CDR3 bases: TGTGCCAGCAGTGACTTCTACGGTTCACCCCTCCACTTT. It codes for CASSDFYGSPLHF.

The J gene is TRBJ2-1, the V gene TRBV6-1, with TRBD1 identical over 8 bases. CDR3 length: 15 amino acids. The V gene's germline CDR1 is MNHNS and CDR2 SASEGT. With V trimmed by 4 bases and J by 3 bases, 5 bases remained unmatched. The DNA for the CDR3 is TGTGCCAGCAGTGGTCCGGGACAGGTCTACAATGAGCAGTTCTTC. This translates into CASSGPGQVYNEQFF.

J is TRBJ2-1 and V is TRBV6-1; 11 bases map to TRBD2. The trim removed 8 bases at V and 7 bases at J, leaving 10 bases unmatched. The V gene's germline CDR1 is MNHNS and CDR2 SASEGT. The CDR3 loop spans 15 amino acids. The chain's CDR3 is CASHSGRGGRNEQFF. The CDR3 DNA sequence: TGTGCCAGCCATAGCGGGAGGGGCGGGCGGAATGAGCAGTTCTTC.

The genes are TRBV28 and TRBJ2-4, with D possibly TRBD1 on 5 matching bases. Trimming stripped 2 bases from V and 5 bases from J, with 16 bases between. The CDR3 is made up of 16 amino acids. CDR1 is MDHEN, CDR2 SYDVKM, per germline. CDR3 nucleotide sequence: TGTGCCAGCAGTTTAATAGGGGCCGCCGGTGAAAACATTCAGTACTTC. It translates to CASSLIGAAGENIQYF.

The count of this clone is one. Here the CDR3 DNA reads TGTGCCAGTAGTTACGGGGTTGTAAGCAATCAGCCCCAGCATTTT. This translates into CASSYGVVSNQPQHF. The V call is TRBV19, the J call TRBJ1-5; D gene ambiguous. The CDR3 is made up of 15 amino acids. The germline V gene encodes CDR1 LNHDA and CDR2 SQIVND (reference sequence). The V end lost 5 bases, the J end lost 1 base, and 12 bases lay between the germline ends.

This rearrangement joins TRBV18 to TRBJ2-7; 8 bases align to TRBD1. The CDR3 runs to 16 residues. Germline CDR1 and CDR2: KGHSH and LQKENI. Germline trimming cut 0 bases from V and 2 bases from J; bases unmatched to any gene: 6. The CDR3 reads CASSPPSGGFTYEQYF. For the CDR3, the DNA is TGTGCCAGCTCACCACCGTCAGGGGGCTTCACCTACGAGCAGTACTTC.

The V and J genes are TRBV6-1 and TRBJ2-1, with 12 bases lining up with TRBD2. This CDR3 is built from 15 residues. J gave up 15 bases and V 1 base, and 10 bases lay outside the gene matches. Germline loops: CDR1 MNHNS, CDR2 SASEGT. This CDR3 is CASSEGASGRVEGFF. CDR3 DNA sequence: TGTGCCAGCAGTGAAGGGGCTAGCGGGAGGGTGGAGGGGTTCTTC.

This clone occurred a few times. The chain uses TRBV5-1 and TRBJ2-7; 14 bases fit TRBD2. Per germline, CDR1 SGHRS and CDR2 YFSETQ. V gave up 4 bases and J gave up 4 bases; unmatched junction bases: 4. The CDR3 runs to 15 residues. CDR3 residues: CASSPRTSGRYEQYF. The CDR3 DNA reads as TGCGCCAGCAGCCCAAGGACTAGCGGGAGGTACGAGCAGTACTTC.

The V call is TRBV7-9, the J call TRBJ1-4; D ambiguous. The germline CDR1 and CDR2 sequences are SEHNR and FQNEAQ (reference sequence). The CDR3 runs 15 residues. V was cut by 1 base and J by 2 bases, with 8 bases left in between. CDR3 region: CASSLEGVTNEKLFF. CDR3 nucleotides: TGTGCCAGCAGCTTAGAAGGAGTTACTAATGAAAAACTGTTTTTT.

The chain links TRBV19 to TRBJ1-1, with 8 nucleotides matching TRBD1. V shed 7 bases, J shed 1 base, and the junction held 5 bases outside the gene matches. Germline-derived CDR1 and CDR2 are LNHDA and SQIVND (reference sequence). This CDR3 has 14 amino acids. This CDR3 reads CASTIGTGNTEAFF. The CDR3 DNA reads TGTGCCAGTACCATCGGGACAGGGAACACTGAAGCTTTCTTT.